What follows is one T cell receptor (beta chain) and its context. The data originate from a study of blood T cell repertoires in COVID-19. Study summary: The origin of the acute and convalescent COVID-19 samples was the United States, Italy and Spain.

The CDR3 length is 13 residues. V shed 6 bases and J shed 1 base, with 7 bases lying between them. Looked up from germline, CDR1 is SGHKS and CDR2 is YYEKEE (reference sequence). The protocol was immunoSEQ multiplex PCR, while the TCRdb copy is restricted to in-frame clones and leaves out a portion. Of 70,000 to 95,000 clones in the sample, 86% were seen once. The material sequenced was peripheral blood. This chain connects TRBV5-5 to TRBJ2-2; D possibly corresponds to TRBD2 (6 bases). The sequence was collected from a human donor in a cohort sampled during active COVID-19. The CDR3 sequence is CASNGGNTGELFF. The DNA for the CDR3 is TGTGCCAGCAACGGGGGGAACACCGGGGAGCTGTTTTTT. Variable domain in full (rest from reference TRBV5-5 and TRBJ2-2): DAGVTQSPTHLIKTRGQQVTLRCSPISGHKSVSWYQQVLGQGPQFIFQYYEKEERGRGNFPDRFSARQFPNYSSELNVNALLLGDSALYLCASNGGNTGELFFGEGSRLTVL.